The 17 T cell receptor beta chains below all came from one sample that was sequenced in a study of T cell responses to AZD1222 COVID-19 vaccine. Measured with immunoSEQ multiplex PCR; TCRdb has only the in-frame clones, and not every one. The sample includes some 200,000 clones, around 94% of them seen just once. The material was peripheral blood, obtained on day 0 of AZD1222 vaccination. These receptors all come from an adult in good health.

The rearrangement joins TRBV2 to TRBJ1-6; TRBD1 might be the D (6 bases). Looked up from germline, CDR1 is SNHLY and CDR2 is FYNNEI. This CDR3 spans 13 amino acids. V dropped 5 bases and J dropped 6 bases, with 8 bases sitting between them. DNA of the CDR3: TGTGCCAGCAGTATACAGGGTAATTCACCCCTCCACTTT. Protein: CASSIQGNSPLHF.

The chain carries TRBV5-1 and TRBJ2-3; 7 bases map to TRBD2. The CDR3 is 14 amino acids. V lost 8 bases, J lost 2 bases, and 8 bases stayed unmatched. Germline assignment: CDR1 SGHRS and CDR2 YFSETQ. The CDR3 DNA sequence: TGCGCCAGTGGACACGGGGGGAACACAGATACGCAGTATTTT. This encodes CASGHGGNTDTQYF.

This chain connects TRBV6-5 to TRBJ1-2; 7 bases are shared with TRBD1. The CDR3 runs 15 residues. V was pared by 4 bases and J by 6 bases, with 11 bases of the junction left unmatched. Germline loops: CDR1 MNHEY, CDR2 SVGAGI. The CDR3: CASSSPLGGGHGYTF. The DNA for the CDR3 is TGTGCCAGCAGTTCCCCACTAGGGGGCGGCCATGGCTACACCTTC.

V gene TRBV9 combines with J gene TRBJ2-2, with 14 bases fitting TRBD2. The CDR3 totals 17 residues. The V and J ends lost 3 bases and 2 bases, in that order; junction bases with no gene match: 3. CDR1 SGDLS and CDR2 YYNGEE come from the germline V gene. CDR3 protein: CASSGLAGGDNTGELFF. The CDR3 nucleotides are TGTGCCAGCAGCGGACTAGCGGGGGGGGATAACACCGGGGAGCTGTTTTTT. Filled out from reference TRBV9 and TRBJ2-2, the complete variable domain reads DSGVTQTPKHLITATGQRVTLRCSPRSGDLSVYWYQQSLDQGLQFLIQYYNGEERAKGNILERFSAQQFPDLHSELNLSSLELGDSALYFCASSGLAGGDNTGELFFGEGSRLTVL.

The chain links TRBV6-6 to TRBJ2-5; D not certain. V was shortened by 5 bases and J by 4 bases, with 11 bases between the two germline ends. The CDR3 sequence is 13 residues long. Germline V gene data show CDR1 as MNHNY and CDR2 as SVGAGI (reference sequence). DNA of the CDR3: TGTGCCAGCAGTCACGGGTATTCAGAGACCCAGTACTTC. Its protein product is CASSHGYSETQYF.

This clone occurred a few times. V and J are TRBV7-3 and TRBJ1-2, with D perhaps TRBD1 (6 bases). The CDR3 is 13 amino acids. Germline V CDR1 and CDR2: SGHTA, FQGTGA. Trimming shortened V by 1 base and J by 6 bases, and 9 bases separated the two germline ends. In DNA form, the CDR3 reads TGTGCCAGCAGCTTAAGTGGGGGCGATGGCTACACCTTC. Encoded protein: CASSLSGGDGYTF.

This clone was observed a few times. This rearrangement joins TRBV5-1 to TRBJ2-7, with TRBD1 matching 9 bases. Germline V CDR1 and CDR2: SGHRS, YFSETQ. The CDR3 runs 18 residues. J gave up 0 bases and V 0 bases, and 10 bases lay outside the gene matches. CDR3 sequence: CASSLVSRTGVSSYEQYF. The CDR3 DNA sequence: TGCGCCAGCAGCTTGGTTAGCCGGACAGGGGTCAGCTCCTACGAGCAGTACTTC. Based on the CDR3 plus reference TRBV5-1 and TRBJ2-7, the full variable domain is KAGVTQTPRYLIKTRGQQVTLSCSPISGHRSVSWYQQTPGQGLQFLFEYFSETQRNKGNFPGRFSGRQFSNSRSEMNVSTLELGDSALYLCASSLVSRTGVSSYEQYFGPGTRLTVT.

The chain uses TRBV6-2 or TRBV6-3 and TRBJ2-7; D perhaps matches TRBD2 (5 bases). The CDR3 extends over 18 amino acids. The V and J ends lost 2 bases and 5 bases respectively, with 25 bases between them. CDR1 and CDR2 from the germline V gene are MNHEY and SVGEGT. CDR3 in DNA: TGTGCCAGCAGTTACCAAATCTCGGGGAACCAGTCTAGGGACGAGCAGTACGTC. This translates into CASSYQISGNQSRDEQYV.

V is TRBV7-2 and J is TRBJ1-1, with a weak D call TRBD1 (6 bases). Trimming shortened V by 3 bases and J by 5 bases, and 13 bases separated the two germline ends. The CDR3 consists of 14 residues. Per germline, CDR1 SGHTA and CDR2 FQGNSA. This CDR3 reads CASSFPGAGTEAFF. The CDR3, as DNA: TGTGCCAGCAGCTTCCCAGGGGCAGGGACTGAAGCTTTCTTT. Together with reference TRBV7-2 and TRBJ1-1, the CDR3 gives the full variable domain: GAGVSQSPSNKVTEKGKDVELRCDPISGHTALYWYRQSLGQGLEFLIYFQGNSAPDKSGLPSDRFSAERTGGSVSTLTIQRTQQEDSAVYLCASSFPGAGTEAFFGQGTRLTVV.

This clone was recorded once. The chain combines TRBV18 with TRBJ2-1; 7 positions agree with TRBD2. The germline V gene has CDR1 KGHSH and CDR2 LQKENI. This CDR3 region has 16 residues. The V and J ends lost 2 bases and 3 bases, in that order; junction bases with no gene match: 7. The CDR3, as DNA: TGTGCCAGCTCACCAGAGACTAGCAGCCGCTACAATGAGCAGTTCTTC. This sequence encodes CASSPETSSRYNEQFF.

The chain employs TRBV29-1 and TRBJ2-1; 9 bases are shared with TRBD2. J gave up 4 bases and V 6 bases, and 7 bases lay outside the gene matches. CDR1 and CDR2 (germline): SQVTM, ANQGSEA. The CDR3 is 14 amino acids. CDR3 nucleotide sequence: TGCAGCGTCCCCCTACTAGCGGGTTACAATGAGCAGTTCTTC. Its protein is CSVPLLAGYNEQFF.

This clone was seen a single time. V usage is TRBV4-3 and J usage is TRBJ1-1; D is unclear. Germline values: CDR1 LGHNA, CDR2 YSLEER. V shed 0 bases and J shed 0 bases, with 8 bases lying between them. The CDR3 runs to 15 residues. CDR3 protein: CASSQDSSVNTEAFF. As DNA, the CDR3 is TGCGCCAGCAGCCAAGATTCGTCGGTGAACACTGAAGCTTTCTTT.

V usage is TRBV5-1 and J usage is TRBJ2-3; 15 positions match TRBD2. The CDR3 is 15 residues long. V shed 4 bases, J shed 7 bases, and the junction held 4 bases outside the gene matches. Germline-derived CDR1 and CDR2 are SGHRS and YFSETQ. CDR3 region: CASSGLAGGPNTQYF. In DNA, the CDR3 is TGCGCCAGCAGCGGACTAGCGGGAGGGCCGAATACGCAGTATTTT. Full variable domain (outside the CDR3, taken from reference TRBV5-1 and TRBJ2-3): KAGVTQTPRYLIKTRGQQVTLSCSPISGHRSVSWYQQTPGQGLQFLFEYFSETQRNKGNFPGRFSGRQFSNSRSEMNVSTLELGDSALYLCASSGLAGGPNTQYFGPGTRLTVL.

V is TRBV5-1 and J is TRBJ2-3; 9 bases fit TRBD2. This CDR3 is 17 amino acids long. From germline, CDR1 is SGHRS and CDR2 YFSETQ. The trim removed 3 bases at V and 0 bases at J, leaving 8 bases unmatched. The CDR3 region has the DNA TGCGCCAGCAGCTCCCCTAGCGGGGCGTCTAGCACAGATACGCAGTATTTT. It codes for CASSSPSGASSTDTQYF. Using reference TRBV5-1 and TRBJ2-3 for the parts outside the CDR3, the full variable domain is KAGVTQTPRYLIKTRGQQVTLSCSPISGHRSVSWYQQTPGQGLQFLFEYFSETQRNKGNFPGRFSGRQFSNSRSEMNVSTLELGDSALYLCASSSPSGASSTDTQYFGPGTRLTVL.

The chain links TRBV27 to TRBJ2-3; TRBD1 might be the D (6 bases). Between the trimmed V and J ends, which lost 4 bases and 0 bases, there was a span of 14 bases. Germline V gene sequence: CDR1 MNHEY, CDR2 SMNVEV (reference sequence). The CDR3 consists of 16 residues. CDR3 bases: TGTGCCAGCAGTTCCCCTCGGACAGCTAGCACAGATACGCAGTATTTT. Protein sequence: CASSSPRTASTDTQYF.

The chain uses TRBV10-3 and TRBJ1-1; D ambiguous. V lost 6 bases, J lost 5 bases, and 7 bases lay in between. Germline V gene lookup returns CDR1 ENHRY and CDR2 SYGVKD. This CDR3 is built from 11 residues. The chain's CDR3 is CAISDKTEAFF. As DNA, the CDR3 is TGTGCCATCAGCGACAAAACTGAAGCTTTCTTT.

The chain employs TRBV6-5 and TRBJ1-2; TRBD1 matches 8 bases. Germline CDR1 and CDR2: MNHEY and SVGAGI. The CDR3 is 14 amino acids. With V trimmed by 4 bases and J by 6 bases, 7 bases remained unmatched. The CDR3 is CASSSSQGANGYTF. In DNA, the CDR3 is TGTGCCAGCAGTTCCTCTCAGGGGGCGAATGGCTACACCTTC.